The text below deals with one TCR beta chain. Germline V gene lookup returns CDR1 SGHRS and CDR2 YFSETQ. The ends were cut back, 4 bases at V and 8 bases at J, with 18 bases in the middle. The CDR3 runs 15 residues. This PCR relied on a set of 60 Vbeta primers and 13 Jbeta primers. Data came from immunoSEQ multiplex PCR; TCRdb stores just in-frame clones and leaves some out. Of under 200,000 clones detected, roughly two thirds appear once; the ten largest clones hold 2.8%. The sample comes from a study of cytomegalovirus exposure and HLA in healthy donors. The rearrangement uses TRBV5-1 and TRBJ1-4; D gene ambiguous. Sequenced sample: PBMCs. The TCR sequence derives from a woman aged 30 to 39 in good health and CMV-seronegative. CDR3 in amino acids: CASSLDGGWREKLFF. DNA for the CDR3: TGCGCCAGCAGCCTGGACGGCGGATGGAGGGAAAAACTGTTTTTT. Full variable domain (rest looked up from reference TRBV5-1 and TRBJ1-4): KAGVTQTPRYLIKTRGQQVTLSCSPISGHRSVSWYQQTPGQGLQFLFEYFSETQRNKGNFPGRFSGRQFSNSRSEMNVSTLELGDSALYLCASSLDGGWREKLFFGSGTQLSVL.